This T cell receptor (beta chain) appears in the sequencing data of a study of blood T cell repertoires in COVID-19. Study-wide background: Acute-phase and convalescent COVID-19 samples originated in the United States, Italy and Spain.

CDR1 and CDR2 from the germline V gene are SGHRS and YFSETQ. After removal of 3 bases from V and 7 bases from J, the junction contained 13 bases not matched to a gene. The CDR3 totals 15 residues. In the original processing: From reference gene primer amplification, estimates of nucleated cell counts were derived. Sequenced by immunoSEQ multiplex PCR; TCRdb stores in-frame clones only, minus some. That table is the source of V, J and clone size, and D and trimming were worked out from the DNA. The repertoire has hundreds of thousands of clones, 75% to 90% of them found once; the top ten carry just over 7%.

This rearrangement joins TRBV5-1 to TRBJ2-7; 7 positions match TRBD2. Sample: peripheral blood. This receptor was identified in a man in his 60s who had recovered from COVID-19. This CDR3 is CASSWTGTNRGEQYF. The CDR3 DNA reads TGCGCCAGCAGCTGGACCGGGACTAATAGAGGGGAGCAGTACTTC.